This entry lists 25 T cell receptor beta chains sequenced from one sample in a study of T cells after yellow fever vaccination (dated by TCRdb to about 2019). The treatment or condition label of this sample denotes: live attenuated yellow fever vaccine strain. Library construction relied on 5' RACE. TCRdb names Illumina HiSeq 2500 as the instrument used. TCRdb took the public reads, trimmed them with fastp at Q25, ran MiXCR for clone calling and kept in-frame beta chains. Under each unique CDR3 protein, matching rows form one entry showing the most common genes and DNA. For this sample the table gives tens of thousands of distinct CDR3 sequences, of which 4% to 6% were detected only once. The ten largest clones take up 20% of the sample. The sequenced sample was PBMCs, either bulk or a sorted T-cell subset (CD4+, CD8+, memory, or dextramer-sorted; not recorded which), obtained roughly 45 days after the first yellow fever vaccination. Every receptor here comes from a man in his late teens or twenties who received the YFV17D yellow fever vaccine.

This clonotype was recorded once. This may arise from a read error, as a much more abundant clone is one base away. The chain employs TRBV20-1 and TRBJ2-7; 7 positions match TRBD1. The CDR3 extends over 15 amino acids. V lost 7 bases to trimming and J lost 3 bases; unmatched junction nucleotides: 15. CDR1 is DFQATT and CDR2 is SNEGSKA in the germline V gene (reference sequence). CDR3 sequence: CSVQPGQLLLYEQYV. CDR3 nucleotides: TGCAGTGTACAGCCGGGACAGCTCCTGCTCTACGAGCAGTACGTC.

In this sample, this clonotype turned up many times. The V and J genes are TRBV5-1 and TRBJ2-7, with D tentatively TRBD2 (6 bases). This CDR3 is 14 amino acids long. Germline V gene lookup returns CDR1 SGHRS and CDR2 YFSETQ. Trimming removed 2 bases from V and 6 bases from J, with 15 bases in between. CDR3 nucleotide sequence: TGCGCCAGCAGCTTTCCAAAGGACGGGGGCGAGCAGTACGTC. Its translation: CASSFPKDGGEQYV.

This clonotype was counted ten times or more. This chain connects TRBV7-6 to TRBJ1-5; TRBD1 is a possible D gene (6 bases). This CDR3 is 15 amino acids long. Germline loops: CDR1 SGHVS, CDR2 FNYEAQ. Trimming pared 2 bases from V and 3 bases from J, leaving 11 bases between. The CDR3: CASSLQSGVNQPQHF. As DNA, the CDR3 is TGTGCCAGCAGCTTACAATCAGGGGTCAATCAGCCCCAGCATTTT.

Comments on this clonotype: Compared with germline, one end of the junction differs, possibly owing to a read error. The chain carries TRBV7-2 and TRBJ2-2; a weak D match, TRBD2 (5 bases). Per germline, CDR1 SGHTA and CDR2 FQGNSA. This CDR3 contains 13 residues. CDR3 coding DNA: TGTGCCAGCGGCTTATACTCCACCGGGGAGCTGTTTTTC. It translates to CASGLYSTGELFF. The full variable domain, in which reference TRBV7-2 and TRBJ2-2 provide the parts outside the CDR3, is GAGVSQSPSNKVTEKGKDVELRCDPISGHTALYWYRQSLGQGLEFLIYFQGNSAPDKSGLPSDRFSAERTGGSVSTLTIQRTQQEDSAVYLCASGLYSTGELFFGEGSRLTVL.

Notes on this clonotype: Just one base apart from a much larger clone, this may be a read error. V is TRBV27 and J is TRBJ1-3; TRBD1 aligns across 8 bases. The CDR3 spans 15 residues. CDR1 MNHEY and CDR2 SMNVEV come from the germline V gene (reference sequence). CDR3 loop: CASSFQGAAGNTTYF. In DNA form, the CDR3 reads TGTGCCAGCAGTTTCCAGGGGGCGGCTGGAAACACCACATATTTT.

This clonotype was counted at least ten times. This chain links TRBV5-1 with TRBJ2-2; D possibly corresponds to TRBD2 (7 bases). Per the germline V gene, CDR1 is SGHRS and CDR2 is YFSETQ. The CDR3 has 16 amino acids. Trimming removed 0 bases at V and 5 bases at J, with 14 bases between. The CDR3 loop reads CASSLDLGGATGELFF. CDR3 DNA sequence: TGCGCCAGCAGCTTGGATCTAGGGGGGGCGACCGGGGAGCTGTTTTTT.

This clonotype was recorded at least ten times. The chain combines TRBV3-1 with TRBJ1-4, with 7 bases identical to TRBD1. With V trimmed by 4 bases and J by 6 bases, 11 bases remained unmatched. CDR3 length equals 16 residues. Germline-derived CDR1 and CDR2 are LGHDT and YNNKEL (reference sequence). CDR3 loop: CASSPRDRRRDEKLFF. The CDR3 region has the DNA TGTGCCAGCAGCCCTCGGGACAGACGGAGGGATGAAAAACTGTTTTTT. The full variable domain, in which reference TRBV3-1 and TRBJ1-4 provide the parts outside the CDR3, is DTAVSQTPKYLVTQMGNDKSIKCEQNLGHDTMYWYKQDSKKFLKIMFSYNNKELIINETVPNRFSPKSPDKAHLNLHINSLELGDSAVYFCASSPRDRRRDEKLFFGSGTQLSVL.

This clonotype has a count of ten or more. The chain joins TRBV29-1 to TRBJ1-2; 7 bases agree with TRBD1. CDR1 and CDR2 (germline): SQVTM, ANQGSEA. J lost 6 bases, V lost 6 bases, and 10 bases had no gene match. There are 13 residues in the CDR3. CDR3 sequence: CSVYPNGQDGYTF. The CDR3, as DNA: TGCAGCGTCTACCCCAATGGACAGGATGGCTACACCTTC.

This clonotype was counted many times. This chain links TRBV28 with TRBJ2-1; perhaps TRBD2 as D (6 bases). Germline V lookup: CDR1 MDHEN, CDR2 SYDVKM. The CDR3 is made up of 17 amino acids. The V gene lost 7 bases and the J gene lost 0 bases, with 19 bases spanning the gap. The CDR3 DNA is TGTGCCAGCACATCTGCGGGGCTCCAGAGCTCCTACAATGAGCAGTTCTTC. This gives the protein CASTSAGLQSSYNEQFF.

The chain carries TRBV2 and TRBJ2-4; perhaps D is TRBD1 or TRBD2 (7 bases each). The CDR3 sequence is 13 residues long. Between the trimmed V and J ends, which lost 3 bases and 8 bases, there was a span of 11 bases. Germline CDR1 is SNHLY and CDR2 is FYNNEI. CDR3 sequence (DNA): TGTGCCAGCAGTGACAGGGGGAGGGACATTCAGTACTTC. Residues: CASSDRGRDIQYF.

This clonotype was detected many times. V is TRBV6-5 and J is TRBJ2-1, with D perhaps matching TRBD1 (7 bases). From germline, CDR1 is MNHEY and CDR2 SVGAGI. V lost 4 bases and J lost 7, with 17 bases in between. CDR3 length equals 15 residues. CDR3 protein: CASSSSRQGGNEQFF. The CDR3 DNA sequence: TGTGCCAGCAGTTCCTCCCGACAGGGAGGTAATGAGCAGTTCTTC.

Concerning this clonotype itself: A much larger clone is a single base away; this may be a read error. The gene calls are TRBV4-2 and TRBJ1-1; TRBD1 aligns across 7 bases. Germline CDR1 reads LGHNA; CDR2 reads YNFKEQ. This CDR3 comprises 12 residues. CDR3 residues: CASRQGNTETFF. DNA for the CDR3: TGTGCCAGCAGACAGGGGAACACTGAAACTTTCTTT.

This clonotype was detected ten times or more. The V call is TRBV4-1, the J call TRBJ1-6; D perhaps matches TRBD1 (5 bases). The V gene lost 8 bases and the J gene lost 13 bases, with 21 bases spanning the gap. The CDR3 contains 14 residues. CDR1 is MGHRA and CDR2 is YSYEKL in the germline V gene. In DNA form, the CDR3 reads TGCGCCAGCGGACAAGACGCACGCCAGTCGCCCCTCCACTTT. Amino acids: CASGQDARQSPLHF.

In its sample, this clonotype was seen many times. The chain employs TRBV9 and TRBJ2-1, with 7 bases lining up with TRBD2. This CDR3 is built from 15 residues. J was trimmed by 3 bases and V by 0 bases; bases with no gene match: 3. CDR1 is SGDLS, CDR2 YYNGEE, per germline. CDR3 loop: CASSVVTSDYNEQFF. CDR3 nucleotide sequence: TGTGCCAGCAGCGTAGTAACTAGCGACTACAATGAGCAGTTCTTC.

This clonotype has at least ten counts. The chain is built from TRBV5-6 and TRBJ2-5; possibly TRBD2 for D (5 bases). Germline lookup yields CDR1 SGHDT and CDR2 YYEEEE. The CDR3 runs 17 residues. V gave up 4 bases and J gave up 5 bases, with 24 bases separating them. In DNA form, the CDR3 reads TGTGCCAGCAGCGCGGTCAAGGCATGGTCCTGGGAGGAGACCCAGTACTTC. This translates into CASSAVKAWSWEETQYF.

This clonotype showed up many times. This chain uses TRBV6-5 with TRBJ2-7; the D gene is possibly TRBD1 (7 bases). Germline assignment: CDR1 MNHEY and CDR2 SVGAGI. V was trimmed by 6 bases and J by 2 bases, leaving 20 bases between them. The CDR3 extends over 16 amino acids. The CDR3 loop is CASRRSGDSLTYEQYF. The CDR3 region has the DNA TGTGCCAGCAGGAGGTCGGGGGACAGTCTTACCTACGAGCAGTACTTC.

This clonotype was seen many times. The chain employs TRBV3-1 and TRBJ1-2; tentatively, D is TRBD1 (5 bases). With 3 bases removed from V and 1 base from J, the gap between germline ends came to 12 bases. The CDR3 contains 15 residues. Germline assignment: CDR1 LGHDT and CDR2 YNNKEL (reference sequence). The CDR3 here is CASSHRRGDNYGYTF. Here the CDR3 DNA reads TGTGCCAGCAGCCATAGACGGGGGGATAACTATGGCTACACCTTC.

This clonotype was counted ten times or more. The V gene is TRBV10-3, the J gene TRBJ1-1; TRBD1 agrees at 10 bases. Germline trimming cut 6 bases from V and 1 base from J; bases unmatched to any gene: 8. Germline V CDR1 and CDR2: ENHRY, SYGVKD. The CDR3 totals 16 residues. This chain's CDR3 is CAIRPGTGVGNTEAFF. The DNA for the CDR3 is TGTGCCATCAGGCCCGGGACAGGGGTAGGGAACACTGAAGCTTTCTTT.

This clonotype was observed at least ten times. The V and J genes are TRBV30 and TRBJ1-2; possible D gene TRBD1, 6 bases. CDR3 length equals 13 residues. Looked up from germline, CDR1 is GTSNPN and CDR2 is SVGIG (reference sequence). The ends were cut back, 2 bases at V and 4 bases at J, with 11 bases in the middle. This chain's CDR3 is CAWSRDRPYGYTF. The CDR3 DNA is TGTGCCTGGAGTAGAGACAGGCCCTATGGCTACACCTTC.

This clonotype was picked up many times. The genes are TRBV5-1 and TRBJ2-6; D remains ambiguous. The CDR3 has 14 residues. Per the germline V gene, CDR1 is SGHRS and CDR2 is YFSETQ. The V end was cut by 3 bases, the J end by 2 bases, with 6 bases between. The CDR3 reads CASSSLPGANVLTF. The CDR3 nucleotides are TGCGCCAGCAGCTCCCTACCTGGGGCCAACGTCCTGACTTTC.

The table lists this clonotype with many counts. The CDR3 DNA reads as TGTGCCAGCAGCTTAGGAGGGGCCCCTCTCCAAGAGACCCAGTACTTC. This gives the protein CASSLGGAPLQETQYF. This chain connects TRBV7-7 to TRBJ2-5, with D tentatively TRBD1 or TRBD2 (5 bases each). The CDR3 has 16 amino acids. CDR1 and CDR2 from the germline V gene are SSHAT and FNYEAQ (reference sequence). V lost 1 base and J lost 1, with 13 bases in between.

This clonotype was counted many times. V usage is TRBV28 and J usage is TRBJ2-7; tentative D call: TRBD1 (6 bases). V was pared by 5 bases and J by 3 bases, with 17 bases between. Germline lookup yields CDR1 MDHEN and CDR2 SYDVKM. This CDR3 region has 15 residues. In DNA form, the CDR3 reads TGTGCCAGCAGTCAACCAGATACAGGGTTCTACGAGCAGTACTTC. This translates into CASSQPDTGFYEQYF.

This clonotype came up many times. The rearrangement uses TRBV7-3 and TRBJ2-3; 9 bases map to TRBD2. Germline trimming cut 2 bases from V and 3 bases from J; bases unmatched to any gene: 9. Per germline, CDR1 SGHTA and CDR2 FQGTGA. CDR3 length: 17 residues. CDR3 region: CASSLLGGGGDTDTQYF. In nucleotides, the CDR3 is TGTGCCAGCAGCTTATTAGGGGGCGGGGGGGATACAGATACGCAGTATTTT.

The sample holds many counts of this clonotype. The chain recombines TRBV6-2 or TRBV6-3 with TRBJ2-1; tentative D call: TRBD1 (7 bases). V was shortened by 2 bases and J by 2 bases, with 13 bases between the two germline ends. Germline CDR1 and CDR2: MNHEY and SVGEGT. The CDR3 extends over 16 amino acids. The CDR3 spells CASSYGAGGPYNEQFF. In DNA, the CDR3 is TGTGCCAGCAGTTACGGTGCAGGGGGGCCCTACAATGAGCAGTTCTTC.

This clonotype was found many times. The chain couples TRBV6-2 or TRBV6-3 to TRBJ1-1; D is possibly TRBD1 (5 bases). Germline V CDR1 and CDR2: MNHEY, SVGEGT. Trimming took off 7 bases at V and 1 base at J, with 10 bases between the two ends. CDR3 length: 13 residues. The CDR3 loop is CASMDTRNTEAFF. DNA of the CDR3: TGTGCCAGCATGGACACGCGGAACACTGAAGCTTTCTTT.